One and the same sample provided the 6 T cell receptor beta chains below, sequenced in a study of cytomegalovirus exposure and HLA in healthy donors. Repertoires were generated with immunoSEQ multiplex PCR, while TCRdb's copy carries only in-frame clones and drops some. The sample includes about 43,000 clones, approximately 90% of them seen just once. Sample: PBMCs. Receptors were obtained from a man younger than 35 in good health and CMV-seronegative.

This chain links TRBV29-1 with TRBJ2-5; perhaps TRBD2 as D (6 bases). CDR1 and CDR2 (germline): SQVTM, ANQGSEA. V dropped 6 bases and J dropped 2 bases, with 10 bases sitting between them. The CDR3 has 12 amino acids. The CDR3 here is CSVSSEQETQYF. CDR3 nucleotides: TGCAGCGTCTCTAGCGAACAAGAGACCCAGTACTTC.

CDR3 region: CASSLAGTGNLYGYTF. The DNA of the CDR3 is TGCGCCAGCAGCTTGGCCGGGACAGGGAATTTATATGGCTACACCTTC. V and J are TRBV5-1 and TRBJ1-2; 9 bases align to TRBD1. The germline V gene encodes CDR1 SGHRS and CDR2 YFSETQ. The CDR3 length is 16 residues. V shed 0 bases, J shed 5 bases, and the junction held 8 bases outside the gene matches.

The chain uses TRBV6-1 and TRBJ2-7, with D possibly being TRBD2 (6 bases). The CDR3 has 14 amino acids. The germline gives CDR1 MNHNS, CDR2 SASEGT. Trimming shortened V by 7 bases and J by 2 bases, and 15 bases separated the two germline ends. CDR3 amino acids: CASTLRGSPYEQYF. In DNA form, the CDR3 reads TGTGCCAGCACTCTCCGGGGGAGTCCCTACGAGCAGTACTTC.

The chain carries TRBV7-6 and TRBJ1-1; possibly TRBD1 for D (6 bases). The CDR3 has 15 residues. V was clipped by 5 bases and J by 5 bases, with 18 bases between them. Germline CDR1 reads SGHVS; CDR2 reads FNYEAQ. CDR3 in DNA: TGTGCCAGCAGCCAGGTTCAGGGGTTCGGGACTGAAGCTTTCTTT. Translating gives CASSQVQGFGTEAFF.

The V gene is TRBV5-6, the J gene TRBJ1-2, with TRBD1 identical over 8 bases. The V segment lost 4 bases and the J segment 3 bases; nucleotides outside the gene matches: 11. This CDR3 contains 16 residues. The germline CDR1 and CDR2 sequences are SGHDT and YYEEEE. The CDR3 DNA reads as TGTGCCAGCAGCCCAACCCTCGCAGGGGGCCACTATGGCTACACCTTC. This sequence encodes CASSPTLAGGHYGYTF.

This sequence joins TRBV9 and TRBJ2-7, with a tentative D call TRBD2 (5 bases). CDR1 is SGDLS and CDR2 is YYNGEE in the germline V gene. V dropped 0 bases and J dropped 2 bases, with 15 bases sitting between them. This CDR3 is 16 amino acids long. CDR3 sequence: CASSVGSSSSTYEQYF. In nucleotides, the CDR3 is TGTGCCAGCAGCGTAGGCTCGTCTAGCTCTACCTACGAGCAGTACTTC.